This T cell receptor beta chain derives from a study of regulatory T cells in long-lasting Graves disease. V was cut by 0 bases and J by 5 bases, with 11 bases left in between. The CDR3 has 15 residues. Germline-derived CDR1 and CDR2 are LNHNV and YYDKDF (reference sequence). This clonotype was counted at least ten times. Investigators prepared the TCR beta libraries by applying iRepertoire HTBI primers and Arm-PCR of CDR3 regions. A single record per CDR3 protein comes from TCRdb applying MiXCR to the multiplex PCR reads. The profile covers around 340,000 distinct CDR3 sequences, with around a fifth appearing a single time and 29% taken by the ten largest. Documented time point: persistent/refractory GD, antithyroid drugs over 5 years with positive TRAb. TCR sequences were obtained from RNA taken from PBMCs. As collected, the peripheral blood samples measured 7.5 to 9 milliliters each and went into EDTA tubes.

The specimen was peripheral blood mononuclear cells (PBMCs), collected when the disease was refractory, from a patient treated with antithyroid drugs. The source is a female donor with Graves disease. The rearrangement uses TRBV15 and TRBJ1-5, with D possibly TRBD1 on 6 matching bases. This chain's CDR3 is CATSREGAGHQPQHF. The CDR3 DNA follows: TGTGCCACCAGCAGAGAGGGGGCAGGGCATCAGCCCCAGCATTTT.